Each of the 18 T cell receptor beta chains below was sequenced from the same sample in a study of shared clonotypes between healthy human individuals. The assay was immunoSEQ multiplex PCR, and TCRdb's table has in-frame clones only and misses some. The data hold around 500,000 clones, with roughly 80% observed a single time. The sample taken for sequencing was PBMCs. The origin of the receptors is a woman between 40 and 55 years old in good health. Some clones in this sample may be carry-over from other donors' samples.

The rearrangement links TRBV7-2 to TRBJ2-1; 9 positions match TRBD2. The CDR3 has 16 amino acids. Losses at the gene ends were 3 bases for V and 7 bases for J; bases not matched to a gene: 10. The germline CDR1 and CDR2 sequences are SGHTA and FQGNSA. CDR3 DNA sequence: TGTGCCAGCAGCTTTGTTCTGTCTAGCGGGAATAATGAGCAGTTCTTC. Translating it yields CASSFVLSSGNNEQFF.

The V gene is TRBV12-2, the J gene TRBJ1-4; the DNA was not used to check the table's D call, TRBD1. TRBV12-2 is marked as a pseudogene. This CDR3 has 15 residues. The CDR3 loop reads CASRLGGQGTEKLFF. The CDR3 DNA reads TGTGCAAGTCGCTTAGGTGGACAGGGGACTGAAAAACTGTTTTTT.

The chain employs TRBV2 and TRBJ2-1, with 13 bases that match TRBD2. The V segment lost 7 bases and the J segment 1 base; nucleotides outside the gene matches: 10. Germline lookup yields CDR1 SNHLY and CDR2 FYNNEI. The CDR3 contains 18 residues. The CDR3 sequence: CASTQLAGGPRSYNEQFF. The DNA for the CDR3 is TGTGCCAGCACTCAACTAGCGGGAGGGCCCAGATCCTACAATGAGCAGTTCTTC.

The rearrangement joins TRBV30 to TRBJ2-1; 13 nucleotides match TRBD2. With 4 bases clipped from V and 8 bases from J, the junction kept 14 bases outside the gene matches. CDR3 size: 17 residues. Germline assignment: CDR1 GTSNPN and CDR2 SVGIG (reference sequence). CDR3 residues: CAWKLWRTSGSGYEQFF. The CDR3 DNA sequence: TGTGCCTGGAAACTATGGCGGACTAGCGGGAGTGGGTATGAGCAGTTCTTC. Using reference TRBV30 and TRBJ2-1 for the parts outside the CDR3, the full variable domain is SQTIHQWPATLVQPVGSPLSLECTVEGTSNPNLYWYRQAAGRGLQLLFYSVGIGQISSEVPQNLSASRPQDRQFILSSKKLLLSDSGFYLCAWKLWRTSGSGYEQFFGPGTRLTVL.

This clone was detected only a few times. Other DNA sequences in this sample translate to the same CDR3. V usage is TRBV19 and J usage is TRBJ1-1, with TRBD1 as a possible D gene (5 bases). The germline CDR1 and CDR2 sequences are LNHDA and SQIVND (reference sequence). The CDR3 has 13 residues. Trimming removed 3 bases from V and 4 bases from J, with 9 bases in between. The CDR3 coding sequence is TGTGCCAGTAGTATCCAGGGTGGCACTGAAGCTTTCTTT. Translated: CASSIQGGTEAFF. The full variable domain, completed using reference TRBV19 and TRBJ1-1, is DGGITQSPKYLFRKEGQNVTLSCEQNLNHDAMYWYRQDPGQGLRLIYYSQIVNDFQKGDIAEGYSVSREKKESFPLTVTSAQKNPTAFYLCASSIQGGTEAFFGQGTRLTVV.

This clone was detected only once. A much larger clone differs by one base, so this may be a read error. The CDR3 spells CSAGPAGAGEQFF. Written as DNA, the CDR3 is TGCAGCGCTGGACCAGCGGGAGCCGGAGAGCAGTTCTTC. This chain joins TRBV29-1 and TRBJ2-1; 8 bases are a match to TRBD2. CDR1 SQVTM and CDR2 ANQGSEA come from the germline V gene. V lost 7 bases and J lost 10; bases outside the gene matches: 12. The CDR3 spans 13 residues.

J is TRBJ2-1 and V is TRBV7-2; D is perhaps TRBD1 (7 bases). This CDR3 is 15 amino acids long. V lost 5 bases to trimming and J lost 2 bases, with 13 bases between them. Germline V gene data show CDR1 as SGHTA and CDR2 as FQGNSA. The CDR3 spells CASSAGGGTYNEQFF. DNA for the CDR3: TGTGCCAGCAGCGCAGGAGGGGGCACCTACAATGAGCAGTTCTTC. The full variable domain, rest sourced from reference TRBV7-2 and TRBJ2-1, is GAGVSQSPSNKVTEKGKDVELRCDPISGHTALYWYRQSLGQGLEFLIYFQGNSAPDKSGLPSDRFSAERTGGSVSTLTIQRTQQEDSAVYLCASSAGGGTYNEQFFGPGTRLTVL.

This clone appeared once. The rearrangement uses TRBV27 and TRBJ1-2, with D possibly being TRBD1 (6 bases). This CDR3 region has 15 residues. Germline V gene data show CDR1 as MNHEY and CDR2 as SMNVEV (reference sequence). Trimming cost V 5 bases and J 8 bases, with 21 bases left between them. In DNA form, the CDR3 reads TGTGCCAGCAGTCCCCGGAGGGGGGATGGTTCAGGCTACACCTTC. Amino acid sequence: CASSPRRGDGSGYTF.

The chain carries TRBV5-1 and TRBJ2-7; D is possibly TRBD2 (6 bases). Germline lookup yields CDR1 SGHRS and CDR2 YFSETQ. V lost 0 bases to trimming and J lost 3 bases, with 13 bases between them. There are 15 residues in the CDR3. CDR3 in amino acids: CASSLGTGLDYEQYF. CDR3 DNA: TGCGCCAGCAGCTTGGGGACGGGACTCGACTACGAGCAGTACTTC.

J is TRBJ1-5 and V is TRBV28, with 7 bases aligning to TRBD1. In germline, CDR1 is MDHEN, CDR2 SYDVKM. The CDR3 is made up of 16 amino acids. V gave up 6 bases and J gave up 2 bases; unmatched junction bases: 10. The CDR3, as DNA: TGTGCCAGCAGCCTCACCAGCGGACAGGGCAATCAGCCCCAGCATTTT. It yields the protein CASSLTSGQGNQPQHF.

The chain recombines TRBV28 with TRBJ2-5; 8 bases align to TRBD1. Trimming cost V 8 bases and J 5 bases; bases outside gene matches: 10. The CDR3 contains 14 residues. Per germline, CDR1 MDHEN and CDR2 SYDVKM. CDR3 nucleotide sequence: TGTGCCAGCCGCCCCGGACAGGGAAGGGAGACCCAGTACTTC. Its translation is CASRPGQGRETQYF.

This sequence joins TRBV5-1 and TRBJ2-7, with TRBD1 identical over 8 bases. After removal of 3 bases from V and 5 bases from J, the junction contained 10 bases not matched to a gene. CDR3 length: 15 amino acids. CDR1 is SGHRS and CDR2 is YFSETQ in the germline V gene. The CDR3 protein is CASSSINQGAHEQYF. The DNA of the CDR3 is TGCGCCAGCAGCTCGATCAACCAGGGGGCCCACGAGCAGTACTTC.

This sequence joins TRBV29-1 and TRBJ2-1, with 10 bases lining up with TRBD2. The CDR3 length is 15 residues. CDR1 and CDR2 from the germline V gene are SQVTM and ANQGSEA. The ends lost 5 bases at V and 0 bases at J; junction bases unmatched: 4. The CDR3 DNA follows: TGCAGCGTTTGGACTAGCGGAAGCTCCTACAATGAGCAGTTCTTC. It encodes CSVWTSGSSYNEQFF.

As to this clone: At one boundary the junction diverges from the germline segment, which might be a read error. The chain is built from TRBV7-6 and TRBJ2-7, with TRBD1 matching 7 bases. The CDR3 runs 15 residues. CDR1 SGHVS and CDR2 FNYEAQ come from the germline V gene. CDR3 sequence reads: CASSVAGTADYEQYF. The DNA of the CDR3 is TGTGCCAGCAGCGTAGCCGGGACAGCAGACTACGAGCAGTACTTC.

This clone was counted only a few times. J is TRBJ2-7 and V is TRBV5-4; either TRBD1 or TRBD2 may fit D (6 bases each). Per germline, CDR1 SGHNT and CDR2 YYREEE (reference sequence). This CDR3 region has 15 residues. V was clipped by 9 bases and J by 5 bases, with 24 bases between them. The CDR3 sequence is CATQLGWGAEDEQYF. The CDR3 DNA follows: TGTGCCACCCAGCTTGGGTGGGGGGCTGAGGACGAGCAGTACTTC.

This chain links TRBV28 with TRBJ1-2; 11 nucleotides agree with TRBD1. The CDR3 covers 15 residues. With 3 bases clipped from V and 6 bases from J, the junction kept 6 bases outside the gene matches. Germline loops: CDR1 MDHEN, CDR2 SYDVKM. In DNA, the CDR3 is TGTGCCAGCAGTTTTCCTAGGACAGGGGGCCATGGCTACACCTTC. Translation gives CASSFPRTGGHGYTF.

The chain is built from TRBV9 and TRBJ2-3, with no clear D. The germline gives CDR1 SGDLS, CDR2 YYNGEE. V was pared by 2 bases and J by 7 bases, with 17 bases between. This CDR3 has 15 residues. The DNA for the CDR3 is TGTGCCAGCAGCGTCGGTCCCCAGGCTCTTCATACGCAGTATTTT. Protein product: CASSVGPQALHTQYF. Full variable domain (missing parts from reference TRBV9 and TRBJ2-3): DSGVTQTPKHLITATGQRVTLRCSPRSGDLSVYWYQQSLDQGLQFLIQYYNGEERAKGNILERFSAQQFPDLHSELNLSSLELGDSALYFCASSVGPQALHTQYFGPGTRLTVL.

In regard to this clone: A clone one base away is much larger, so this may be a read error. The CDR3 spells CAWRKRGNSPLHF. As DNA, the CDR3 is TGTGCCTGGAGGAAAAGAGGGAATTCACCCCTCCACTTT. This chain links TRBV30 with TRBJ1-6, with D uncertain. Germline V gene data show CDR1 as GTSNPN and CDR2 as SVGIG (reference sequence). Trimming took off 3 bases at V and 7 bases at J, with 10 bases between the two ends. This CDR3 region has 13 residues.